This is a list of T cell receptor beta chains from one sample in a study of blood T cell repertoires in COVID-19. Measured with immunoSEQ multiplex PCR; TCRdb has only the in-frame clones, and not every one. This table has 300,000 to 400,000 clones, around 87% appearing once. The sequencing input was peripheral blood. These receptors came from a woman aged 45-59 years with COVID-19, enrolled during active disease. CDR3s include the opening cysteine and the closing phenylalanine or tryptophan. The D gene is left open where the match is weak. Size is stated for part of the rows, as once, few or many counts, or as a class when the clone is expanded.

NA TRBJ1-2 TRBD1 TRBV19 TGTGCCAGTAGCAGACAGGGGACCTATGGCTACACCTTC CASSRQGTYGYTF
few TRBJ1-2 TRBD1 TRBV30 TGTGCCTGGAGTGTACAAGGCAGGGGGGTTGGCTACACCTTC CAWSVQGRGVGYTF
few TRBJ2-7 TRBD1 TRBV7-8 TGTGCCAGCAGCTTAGACCGGACAGGGTCCTACGAGCAGTACTTC CASSLDRTGSYEQYF
few TRBJ2-1 TRBD2 TRBV11-2 TGTGCCAGCAGCGCAGGACTAGCGGGAGTTACTGAGCAGTTCTTC CASSAGLAGVTEQFF
NA TRBJ1-5 NA TRBV4-2 TGTGCCAGCAGCCAAGATGAAGAAGGGGGGGGTCAGCCCCAGCATTTT CASSQDEEGGGQPQHF
once TRBJ2-7 NA TRBV5-5 TGTGCCAGCAGCGCTAGCATAGCGGTGATCTCCTACGAGCAGTACTTC CASSASIAVISYEQYF
few TRBJ2-1 TRBD1 TRBV27 TGTGCCAGCAGTTTTACAGGGGGAAATGAGCAGTTCTTC CASSFTGGNEQFF
NA TRBJ1-2 NA TRBV27 TGTGCCAGCAGTTTATTCCCTGGCGGCGTTTCTACCTATGGCTACACCTTC CASSLFPGGVSTYGYTF
NA TRBJ1-1 TRBD1 TRBV5-6 TGTGCCAGCAGCTTGGCCAGGGGGCGGGAAGCTTTCTTT CASSLARGREAFF
NA TRBJ1-2 NA TRBV15 TGTGCCACCAGCAGAGATACCATCAGACTATCAGCATTTTCAAGTGGCTACACCTTC CATSRDTIRLSAFSSGYTF
once TRBJ2-1 TRBD2 TRBV2 TGTGCCAGCAGCGCTAGCGGGGGGACCTACAATGAGCAGTTCTTC CASSASGGTYNEQFF
NA TRBJ2-1 TRBD2 TRBV11-2 TGTGCCAGCAGTCCTAAACTAGCGGGAGCGAACAATGAGCAGTTCTTC CASSPKLAGANNEQFF
NA TRBJ2-3 NA TRBV5-4 TGTGCCAGCAGCTCACCGAGAGTGACTTTCACAGATACGCAGTATTTT CASSSPRVTFTDTQYF
NA TRBJ2-1 NA TRBV4-2 TGTGCCAGCAGCCAGGAGGGGTTGGGGAACTCCTACAATGAGCAGTTCTTC CASSQEGLGNSYNEQFF
NA TRBJ1-3 TRBD1 TRBV2 TGTGCCAGCAGGCTCCGGGACAGGGGATATTTT CASRLRDRGYF
NA TRBJ2-1 TRBD1 TRBV19 TGTGCCAGTAGCATCCGGGACAGCTCCTACAATGAGCAGTTCTTC CASSIRDSSYNEQFF
NA TRBJ2-3 NA TRBV9 TGTGCCAGCAGCGTATCGGTCAGCGATTTCGGCACAGATACGCAGTATTTT CASSVSVSDFGTDTQYF
NA TRBJ2-5 TRBD2 TRBV5-1 TGCGCCAGCAGCTTGAGCGGGGGAGAGACCCAGTACTTC CASSLSGGETQYF
NA TRBJ2-7 NA TRBV5-1 TGCGCCAGCAGCTCCGATAGAGACGAGCAGTACTTC CASSSDRDEQYF
NA TRBJ2-5 TRBD2 TRBV6-5 TGTGCCAGCAGTTACTCCGGGCTAGCGGGAGGAGAGACCCAGTACTTC CASSYSGLAGGETQYF
NA TRBJ2-5 NA TRBV7-9 TGTGCCAGCAGCTCAGTGGTGGTTTTGGAGACCCAGTACTTC CASSSVVVLETQYF
NA TRBJ2-7 NA TRBV7-8 TGTGCCAGCAGCTTGAAGGGAGGTGGAGTCGAGCAGTACTTC CASSLKGGGVEQYF
once TRBJ2-3 TRBD1 TRBV7-2 TGTGCCAGCAGCTCCGGGACAGGGGCGACAGATACGCAGTATTTT CASSSGTGATDTQYF
NA TRBJ1-3 TRBD1 TRBV29-1 TGCAGCGTCAGGACAGGGTCTGGAAACACCATATATTTT CSVRTGSGNTIYF
NA TRBJ2-7 TRBD1 TRBV27 TGTGCCAGCAGTACCCCCGGGACAGCGATCTACGAGCAGTACTTC CASSTPGTAIYEQYF
NA TRBJ2-7 TRBD2 TRBV24-1 TGTGCCACCAGTGAGCTAAGGCTAGCGGGAGTTCACGAGCAGTACTTC CATSELRLAGVHEQYF
NA TRBJ1-5 NA TRBV19 TGTGCCAGTACCGACCAGGGGCCGCGTAGCAATCAGCCCCAGCATTTT CASTDQGPRSNQPQHF
NA TRBJ1-2 TRBD1 TRBV2 TGTGCCAGCACCCCCTCATCGGACAGGGACTATGGCTACACCTTC CASTPSSDRDYGYTF
NA TRBJ2-5 NA TRBV7-9 TGTGCCAGCAGCTTAGTGAGGGAGACCCAGTACTTC CASSLVRETQYF